The present T cell receptor beta chain was sequenced within a study of blood T cell repertoires in COVID-19. The wider study: COVID-19 samples, acute and convalescent, were from the United States, Italy and Spain.

Germline trimming cut 4 bases from V and 0 bases from J; bases unmatched to any gene: 12. Germline lookup yields CDR1 SGHKS and CDR2 YYEKEE (reference sequence). The CDR3 extends over 17 amino acids. The method was immunoSEQ multiplex PCR; TCRdb's version includes in-frame clones alone and lacks a portion of them. This sample has 85,000 to 95,000 clones; about 78% occur once, and the top ten carry around 14%. The V gene is TRBV5-5, the J gene TRBJ1-2; 7 nucleotides agree with TRBD1. The TCR sequence derives from a woman of 80 years or more with acute or convalescent COVID-19. Sequencing was done on a sample of peripheral blood. The CDR3 here is CASSPHLTGDANYGYTF. The CDR3 DNA reads TGTGCCAGCAGCCCGCACCTCACAGGGGACGCTAACTATGGCTACACCTTC.